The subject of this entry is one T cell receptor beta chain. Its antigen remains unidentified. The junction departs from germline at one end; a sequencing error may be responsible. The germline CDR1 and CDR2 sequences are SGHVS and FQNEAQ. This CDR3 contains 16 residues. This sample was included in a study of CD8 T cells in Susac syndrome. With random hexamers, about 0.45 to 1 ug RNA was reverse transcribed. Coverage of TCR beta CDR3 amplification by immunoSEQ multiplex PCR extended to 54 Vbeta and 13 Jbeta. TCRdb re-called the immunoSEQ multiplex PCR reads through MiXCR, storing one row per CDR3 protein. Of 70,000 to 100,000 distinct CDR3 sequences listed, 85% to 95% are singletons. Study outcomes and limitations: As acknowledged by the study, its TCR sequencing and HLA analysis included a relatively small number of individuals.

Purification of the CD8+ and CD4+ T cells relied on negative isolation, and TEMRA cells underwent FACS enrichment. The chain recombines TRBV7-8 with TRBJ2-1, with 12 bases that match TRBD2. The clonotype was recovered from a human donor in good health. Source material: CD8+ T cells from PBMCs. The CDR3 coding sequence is TGTGCCAGCAGCTTAGGGGCTAGCGGGGGGGCAAATGAGCAGTCCTTC. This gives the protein CASSLGASGGANEQSF.